This T cell receptor (beta chain) was captured in a study of cytomegalovirus exposure and HLA in healthy donors. General study results and limits: CMV antigen specificity was confirmed in vitro for three CMV-associated chains. For cytomegalovirus status, the classifier reportedly gave diagnoses with high specificity and sensitivity. The study recorded around 160 TCR beta chains that were cytomegalovirus-associated.

This CDR3 is built from 15 residues. CDR1 is MNHNY, CDR2 SVGAGI, per germline (reference sequence). The V end was cut by 0 bases, the J end by 0 bases, with 3 bases between. Clones were read by immunoSEQ multiplex PCR, and TCRdb kept only the in-frame ones, dropping some. Among some 150,000 clones listed, roughly 86% were seen once. From the approximately 120-subject validation cohort, which was separate from the roughly 620-subject first cohort, the donors were drawn. For this clone: Its antigen is as yet unknown.

The material sequenced was PBMCs. The genes are TRBV6-6 and TRBJ2-6, with unresolved D. The TCR comes from a young man in good health and CMV-seropositive. CDR3 in amino acids: CASSYSHSGANVLTF. The CDR3 DNA is TGTGCCAGCAGTTACTCTCACTCTGGGGCCAACGTCCTGACTTTC.